Each of the 6 T cell receptor beta chains below was sequenced from the same sample in a study of blood T cell repertoires in COVID-19. Sequencing was performed with immunoSEQ multiplex PCR; in TCRdb, only in-frame clones are kept and a portion is missing. The sample carries around 200,000 clones, around 87% recorded once. The sample comprised peripheral blood. These receptors came from a woman older than 75 in a cohort sampled during active or convalescent COVID-19.

This chain uses TRBV2 with TRBJ2-5; TRBD1 matches at 7 bases. The germline V gene has CDR1 SNHLY and CDR2 FYNNEI. The CDR3 extends over 13 amino acids. The ends lost 8 bases at V and 4 bases at J; junction bases unmatched: 7. The CDR3 coding sequence is TGTGCCAGCCAGATGACAGGGAGAGAGACCCAGTACTTC. The encoded protein is CASQMTGRETQYF.

The chain is built from TRBV11-2 and TRBJ2-2; 10 bases match TRBD2. The CDR3 covers 15 residues. Germline CDR1 reads SGHAT; CDR2 reads FQNNGV. The junction had 3 bases not matched to a gene; V was cut back by 5 bases and J by 3 bases. CDR3 in DNA: TGTGCCAGCAGCCCCGGACTAGCGGACACCGGGGAGCTGTTTTTT. This sequence encodes CASSPGLADTGELFF.

V is TRBV9 and J is TRBJ1-5; 7 bases are shared with TRBD1. Germline CDR1 SGDLS, CDR2 YYNGEE. This CDR3 contains 15 residues. V was pared by 2 bases and J by 3 bases, with 5 bases of the junction left unmatched. The CDR3 bases are TGTGCCAGCAGCGTGGGGACAGTTCCCAATCAGCCCCAGCATTTT. This gives the protein CASSVGTVPNQPQHF.

This clone was seen just once. The J gene is TRBJ1-4, the V gene TRBV2; no clear D. CDR3 length equals 12 residues. Trimming took 6 bases from V and 7 from J, leaving 9 bases between them. Germline-derived CDR1 and CDR2 are SNHLY and FYNNEI. CDR3 loop: CASSAVAEKLFF. CDR3 DNA: TGTGCCAGCAGCGCTGTAGCTGAAAAACTGTTTTTT. The variable domain in full, completed from reference TRBV2 and TRBJ1-4, reads EPEVTQTPSHQVTQMGQEVILRCVPISNHLYFYWYRQILGQKVEFLVSFYNNEISEKSEIFDDQFSVERPDGSNFTLKIRSTKLEDSAMYFCASSAVAEKLFFGSGTQLSVL.

The V gene is TRBV29-1, the J gene TRBJ1-5; 7 bases agree with TRBD1. V lost 6 bases and J lost 1; bases outside the gene matches: 9. The CDR3 runs to 15 residues. Germline CDR1 reads SQVTM; CDR2 reads ANQGSEA. CDR3 in amino acids: CSVLETGKSNQPQHF. The CDR3 DNA reads TGCAGCGTCCTCGAGACAGGGAAGAGCAATCAGCCCCAGCATTTT.

CDR3 nucleotides: TGTGCCAGCAGTTATCAGGGGCAAGAGACCCAGTACTTC. Its protein product is CASSYQGQETQYF. V usage is TRBV2 and J usage is TRBJ2-5, with D tentatively TRBD1 (6 bases). Trimming shortened V by 5 bases and J by 2 bases, and 9 bases separated the two germline ends. The CDR3 is 13 residues long. Germline V lookup: CDR1 SNHLY, CDR2 FYNNEI.